This T cell receptor beta chain originates from a study of blood T cells in healthy people across ages (dated by TCRdb to between 2014 and 2017). For the study in its entirety: Template switching captured roughly one uniquely barcoded TCR beta cDNA molecule per two T cells in model experiments. Two additional independent replicas of 1 million unique cDNA reads from the same blood draw were analyzed for two donors (one aged 18 to 30 and one aged 80 or older). The donors were divided into four age groups: young (average around 17 years), middle-aged (about 40), aged (about 62) and long-lived (around 87). To avoid experimental bias, donors of different ages were distributed randomly across sequencing lanes. Using deep sequencing normalized with unique cDNA molecular identifiers, the study measured how TCR beta repertoire diversity changes with age. Broad study findings and their caveats: Observed TCR beta diversity correlated strongly with the percentage of naive T cells measured by flow cytometry. Since profiling was done on bulk unsorted PBMCs, naive and antigen-experienced compartments could not be conclusively compared. Compared with the aged group, more naive CD4+ T cells, fewer expanded clones and increased TCR diversity were shown by the long-lived group, suggesting age selection. Because the CMV infection status of the donors was unknown, age-related changes in expanded clonotypes may potentially have been confounded. As age increased, observed TCR beta diversity per million T cells dropped in a roughly linear way, and a significant reduction was already evident by age 40. Estimates of total diversity from one million sequenced T cells were regarded as lower bounds and underestimates.

For this clonotype: No antigen is known for it. Per-base qualities were not stored, and no clone one base away is much larger.

The method was 5' RACE. The listed sequencing device is Illumina HiSeq 2500. A second roughly 7 to 11 cycle PCR used a sample-barcoded 5' primer and a J-beta primer mix. A template-switch 5' adaptor carrying 12 random nucleotides introduced a unique molecular identifier onto each TCR beta cDNA molecule. At least 3 million CDR3-containing paired-end reads were obtained from each sample. First-strand cDNA synthesis was performed from all RNA using the Mint cDNA synthesis kit, with priming by a TRBC-specific oligonucleotide. Following uracil-DNA glycosylase treatment, a first 18-cycle PCR with universal primers M1SS and BC2_uni_R was performed on all cDNA. For the original study's pipeline: Each sample was normalized by randomly selecting 1 million high-quality reads, each carrying a distinct molecular identifier. Reads with shared molecular identifiers were discarded instead of being binned into consensus sequences. CDR3 identification, clonotype clustering and error correction used MiTCR with a Q25 quality threshold and the strictest error-elimination algorithm. A nonparametric unseen species model with Euler transformation was used to estimate a lower bound on total TCR beta diversity. In-frame beta chains were kept once TCRdb had trimmed the public reads at Q25 with fastp and called clones with MiXCR. Rows are unified per CDR3 protein, each entry keeping the most common DNA and genes. These V and J calls originate from TCRdb's pipeline instead of the authors' own analysis. This sample holds about 640,000 distinct CDR3 sequences; 45% to 65% were observed only once. Over 30% of the sample is in the top ten clones.

The cysteine opens and the phenylalanine closes a CDR3 of 14 amino acids. Only CDR3 DNA is held: 42 bases, read in frame from base 1. The germline V gene (reference sequence) provides CDR1 SEHNR and CDR2 FQNEAQ. Between the V and J ends, shortened by 5 bases and 5 bases respectively, the junction contains 13 bases. The donors were roughly 40 Caucasian individuals from Russia, aged roughly 6 to 100 years, who were systemically healthy. Around 9.8 milliliters of peripheral blood were collected from each donor into EDTA-treated Vacutainer tubes. Ficoll-Paque density-gradient centrifugation was used to isolate PBMCs, with at least 7 million per sample. Trizol reagent was used to extract total RNA from the PBMCs, yielding at least 6 micrograms per sample. The percentages of naive CD45RAhigh/CD27high T cells were determined by flow cytometry on a PBMC aliquot from every donor.

Sequencing was carried out using blood. This TCR was recovered from a man aged 60-69 years in good health. This chain joins TRBV7-9 to TRBJ2-1; the D element might be TRBD1 or TRBD2, as each aligns at 5 bases. The CDR3 sequence is CASSLRDLDNEQFF. Read as DNA, the sequence is TGTGCCAGCAGCCTAAGGGACCTTGACAATGAGCAGTTCTTC.